This TCR beta chain derives from a study of human T cells and chemical hapten exposure. Looking at the study overall: Per-sample variation in TCR yield stemmed mainly from small pooled library volume differences.

Time point given: patch test 1, 2 weeks after DPC sensitization. Specified treatment: therapeutic diphenylcyclopropenone sensitization with weekly scalp DPC. Donors, patients with alopecia ranging from 18 to 70 years old and judged suitable for DPC, provided samples. Via MiXCR, TCRdb re-called the RACE reads, giving one row per CDR3 protein. This sample has approximately 73,000 distinct CDR3 sequences, with 10% to 13% found just once. V gave up 4 bases and J gave up 9 bases; unmatched junction bases: 14. This CDR3 has 16 amino acids. This clonotype appeared a few times. The rearrangement uses TRBV12-3 or TRBV12-4 and TRBJ2-1; the match to TRBD2 covers 8 bases. The source of this sequence is a woman in her forties or fifties with alopecia areata. Some clones in this sample may be carry-over from other donors' samples. This specimen was whole blood, taken in connection with sensitization to the hapten diphenylcyclopropenone (DPC). DNA of the CDR3: TGTGCCAGCAGTTGGATCGAGAGCGGGAGAATGAGTGAGCAGTTCTTC. Translating it yields CASSWIESGRMSEQFF.